This TCR beta chain stems from a study of CD8+CD57+ T cells in acquired aplastic anemia. Study in general: Recorded DNA amounts for sorted CD4+ and CD8+ cells had an average of around 3 ug.

TCR beta VDJ and CDR3 profiling used genomic DNA as template. MiXCR, run by TCRdb on the reads, gives a single entry per CDR3 protein. The table includes around 190,000 distinct CDR3 sequences, around 50% detected once. Germline loops: CDR1 LNHDA, CDR2 SQIVND (reference sequence). The length of the CDR3 is 13 residues. General study results and limits: Patients and controls shared over 25 CD8+ CDR3 sequences.

As concerns this clonotype: Its target is unknown. At one of its ends the junction is not consistent with the germline gene, which may arise from a read error.

Selection for sequencing was limited to patients who had shown CD8+CD57+ cell expansion by flow cytometry. The sequence was obtained from a human donor with aplastic anemia. Material for sequencing was sorted CD4+, CD8+, or CD8+CD57+ T cells (not recorded which) from PBMCs. V gene TRBV19 combines with J gene TRBJ2-3; 9 nucleotides match TRBD1. CDR3 sequence: CAGSSRDRDTQCF. The CDR3 bases are TGTGCCGGTAGTAGCAGGGACAGGGATACGCAGTGTTTT.